Included here is one TCR beta chain sequence, with context. As yet, its antigen is unknown. The protocol was immunoSEQ multiplex PCR, while the TCRdb copy is restricted to in-frame clones and leaves out a portion. The sample has around 190,000 clones, approximately 92% seen once. This specimen comes from a study of T cell responses to AZD1222 COVID-19 vaccine. Study-level information: Both about-4-week and about-12-week second-dose recipients were combined. The study's findings and limits: The study sampled repertoires only after the peak T cell response. Variant regions that are unmutated are reportedly the target of nearly half of spike-specific TCRs.

The CDR3 is 16 residues long. V gave up 4 bases and J gave up 5 bases; unmatched junction bases: 11. Germline V CDR1 and CDR2: LGHDT, YNNKEL (reference sequence). V usage is TRBV3-1 (or the pseudogene TRBV3-2) and J usage is TRBJ2-5; TRBD2 matches 9 bases. Sequenced here: peripheral blood, sampled on day 0 of AZD1222 vaccination. The sequence came from an adult in good health. CDR3 DNA sequence: TGTGCCAGCAGCCCCCTAGCGGGGCGTGATAGGGAGACCCAGTACTTC. Amino acid sequence: CASSPLAGRDRETQYF.